These T cell receptor beta chains were read from a single sample in a study of shared clonotypes between healthy human individuals. The table came from immunoSEQ multiplex PCR; TCRdb's copy has only in-frame clones and leaves some out. The data hold more than 550,000 clones, with around 77% observed a single time. Sample: memory CD4+ T cells sorted from blood. These receptors were taken from a woman aged 25 to 39 in good health. Both conserved end residues are part of each CDR3. The D gene is left open where the match is weak. Only some rows state a clone size, as once, few, many or a class for expanded clones.

d_gene: .; v_gene: TRBV28; abundance: .; j_gene: TRBJ2-1; CDR3nt: TGTGCCAGCACCCATGGAGGGGGTCGGCAGTTCTTC; CDR3aa: CASTHGGGRQFF
d_gene: TRBD1; v_gene: TRBV28; abundance: .; j_gene: TRBJ1-1; CDR3nt: TGTGCCAGCAGTCCCCCGGGACAGGGTTACACTGAAGCTTTCTTT; CDR3aa: CASSPPGQGYTEAFF
d_gene: TRBD2; v_gene: TRBV19; abundance: few; j_gene: TRBJ2-1; CDR3nt: TGTGCCAGTACCCCCGGACTAGCGGGAGCCCACAATGAGCAGTTCTTC; CDR3aa: CASTPGLAGAHNEQFF
d_gene: .; v_gene: TRBV6-1; abundance: .; j_gene: TRBJ1-2; CDR3nt: TGTGCCAGCAGTGATATGACAGACTATGGCTACACCTTC; CDR3aa: CASSDMTDYGYTF
d_gene: TRBD1; v_gene: TRBV25-1; abundance: .; j_gene: TRBJ1-4; CDR3nt: TGTGCCAGCAGACCCTGGACAGGGGCTGAAAAACTGTTTTTT; CDR3aa: CASRPWTGAEKLFF
d_gene: .; v_gene: TRBV14; abundance: .; j_gene: TRBJ2-1; CDR3nt: TGTGCCAGCAGCCAAGTCCCGTCATGGCAGTTCTTC; CDR3aa: CASSQVPSWQFF
d_gene: TRBD2; v_gene: TRBV5-4; abundance: .; j_gene: TRBJ2-3; CDR3nt: TGTGCCAGCAGCCCGTTGAAGCGGGAGTATGCGGATACGCAGTATTTT; CDR3aa: CASSPLKREYADTQYF
d_gene: .; v_gene: TRBV18; abundance: .; j_gene: TRBJ2-5; CDR3nt: TGTGCCAGCTCACCTCGTCAGGGGCAGGAGACCCAGTACTTC; CDR3aa: CASSPRQGQETQYF
d_gene: .; v_gene: TRBV19; abundance: many; j_gene: TRBJ2-7; CDR3nt: TGTGCCAGTAAGGAGGGACGGGAGAGCTCCTACGAGCAGTACTTC; CDR3aa: CASKEGRESSYEQYF
d_gene: .; v_gene: TRBV2; abundance: .; j_gene: TRBJ2-3; CDR3nt: TGTGCCAGCCGCTGGGATAGCACAGATACGCAGTATTTT; CDR3aa: CASRWDSTDTQYF
d_gene: .; v_gene: TRBV5-1; abundance: .; j_gene: TRBJ2-3; CDR3nt: TGCGCCAGCAGCTTTAAGAACACCATCACAGATACGCAGTATTTT; CDR3aa: CASSFKNTITDTQYF
d_gene: .; v_gene: TRBV18; abundance: .; j_gene: TRBJ2-1; CDR3nt: TGTGCCAGCTCACTACAACCAGACAATGAGCAGTTCTTC; CDR3aa: CASSLQPDNEQFF
d_gene: .; v_gene: TRBV21-1; abundance: .; j_gene: TRBJ2-7; CDR3nt: TGTGCCAGCAGCAACCTCGGACAAACTTCCTACGAGCAGTACTTC; CDR3aa: CASSNLGQTSYEQYF
d_gene: TRBD2; v_gene: TRBV4-2; abundance: few; j_gene: TRBJ2-3; CDR3nt: TGTGCCAGCAGCCAAGGCGGGAGGGCTACAGATACGCAGTATTTT; CDR3aa: CASSQGGRATDTQYF
d_gene: .; v_gene: TRBV28; abundance: few; j_gene: TRBJ2-1; CDR3nt: TGTGCCAGCAGTTTATCACCCAGCAGGCTAACGACCTACAATGAGCAGTTCTTC; CDR3aa: CASSLSPSRLTTYNEQFF
d_gene: .; v_gene: TRBV10-3; abundance: .; j_gene: TRBJ1-1; CDR3nt: TGTGCCATCGCGAGCCGGGCCGAACGCACTGAAGCTTTCTTT; CDR3aa: CAIASRAERTEAFF
d_gene: .; v_gene: TRBV19; abundance: few; j_gene: TRBJ2-7; CDR3nt: TGTGCCAGTACCCAGCCTACCTACGAGCAGTACTTC; CDR3aa: CASTQPTYEQYF
d_gene: .; v_gene: TRBV11-1; abundance: .; j_gene: TRBJ2-1; CDR3nt: TGTGCCAGCAGACGCGCACGGGGCTCCTACAATGAGCAGTTCTTC; CDR3aa: CASRRARGSYNEQFF
d_gene: .; v_gene: TRBV5-5; abundance: few; j_gene: TRBJ2-2; CDR3nt: TGTGCCAGCAGCCAGGGGTCCGGGATAAACACCGGGGAGCTGTTTTTT; CDR3aa: CASSQGSGINTGELFF
d_gene: .; v_gene: TRBV5-1; abundance: .; j_gene: TRBJ1-1; CDR3nt: TGCGCCAGCAGCTTGACCTCGACAGGATCGAACACTGAAGCTTTCTTT; CDR3aa: CASSLTSTGSNTEAFF
d_gene: .; v_gene: TRBV11-2; abundance: .; j_gene: TRBJ1-3; CDR3nt: TGTGCCAGCAGCTTTGGGCGGGGAAACACCATATATTTT; CDR3aa: CASSFGRGNTIYF
d_gene: .; v_gene: TRBV15; abundance: .; j_gene: TRBJ2-7; CDR3nt: TGTGCCACCGGAAGACAGGATCACTACGAGCAGTACTTC; CDR3aa: CATGRQDHYEQYF
d_gene: .; v_gene: TRBV19; abundance: .; j_gene: TRBJ2-1; CDR3nt: TGTGCCAGTAGTATTGGGGCGGGACGGGTTGAGCAGTTCTTC; CDR3aa: CASSIGAGRVEQFF
d_gene: .; v_gene: TRBV5-1; abundance: .; j_gene: TRBJ2-7; CDR3nt: TGCGCCAGCAGTTTTGGGGTAGGGGACGAGCAGTACTTC; CDR3aa: CASSFGVGDEQYF
d_gene: TRBD1; v_gene: TRBV7-2; abundance: .; j_gene: TRBJ1-4; CDR3nt: TGTGCCAGCAGCCGGACAGGGGGCGAGGAAAAACTGTTTTTT; CDR3aa: CASSRTGGEEKLFF
d_gene: TRBD2; v_gene: TRBV2; abundance: once; j_gene: TRBJ2-5; CDR3nt: TGTGCCAGCAGTTCCGGGACTAGCGGGATATTACAAGAGACCCAGTACTTC; CDR3aa: CASSSGTSGILQETQYF
d_gene: .; v_gene: TRBV5-1; abundance: few; j_gene: TRBJ2-3; CDR3nt: TGCGCCAGCAGCACCCCCGCGCATAGCACAGATACGCAGTATTTT; CDR3aa: CASSTPAHSTDTQYF
d_gene: TRBD2; v_gene: TRBV4-2; abundance: .; j_gene: TRBJ2-3; CDR3nt: TGTGCCAGCAGCCCCGGGACTAGTTACACAGATACGCAGTATTTT; CDR3aa: CASSPGTSYTDTQYF
d_gene: .; v_gene: TRBV19; abundance: .; j_gene: TRBJ2-4; CDR3nt: TGTGCCAGTAGTACAGGATATGATAGAAACATTCAGTACTTC; CDR3aa: CASSTGYDRNIQYF
d_gene: TRBD1; v_gene: TRBV19; abundance: .; j_gene: TRBJ2-7; CDR3nt: TGTGCCAGTAGGGACGGCCAGGGGGCCTCCTACGAGCAGTACTTC; CDR3aa: CASRDGQGASYEQYF
d_gene: .; v_gene: TRBV18; abundance: .; j_gene: TRBJ2-5; CDR3nt: TGTGCCAGCTCACTGGGGGTACAAGAGACCCAGTACTTC; CDR3aa: CASSLGVQETQYF
d_gene: .; v_gene: TRBV11-2; abundance: .; j_gene: TRBJ1-1; CDR3nt: TGTGCCAGCAGCTTCCGGTACACTGAAGCTTTCTTT; CDR3aa: CASSFRYTEAFF
d_gene: .; v_gene: TRBV19; abundance: .; j_gene: TRBJ1-5; CDR3nt: TGTGCCAGTAGTATCCCCGGGGGCAATCAGCCCCAGCATTTT; CDR3aa: CASSIPGGNQPQHF
d_gene: .; v_gene: TRBV28; abundance: .; j_gene: TRBJ2-2; CDR3nt: TGTGCCAGCAGTTTTCAGGGAAGCACCGGGGAGCTGTTTTTT; CDR3aa: CASSFQGSTGELFF
d_gene: .; v_gene: TRBV28; abundance: .; j_gene: TRBJ2-7; CDR3nt: TGTGCCAGCAGTTTCGGGCCCTCCTACGAGCAGTACTTC; CDR3aa: CASSFGPSYEQYF
d_gene: TRBD1; v_gene: TRBV7-3; abundance: few; j_gene: TRBJ1-2; CDR3nt: TGTGCCAGCAGCTTAGCGACAGGGACCTATGGCTACACCTTC; CDR3aa: CASSLATGTYGYTF
d_gene: .; v_gene: TRBV10-2; abundance: .; j_gene: TRBJ1-5; CDR3nt: TGCGCCAGCAGTGAGTACTCAGGCCCCCAGCCCCAGCATTTT; CDR3aa: CASSEYSGPQPQHF
d_gene: TRBD2; v_gene: TRBV27; abundance: .; j_gene: TRBJ2-7; CDR3nt: TGTGCCAGCAGCCAATTTTCTAGCGGGAGCCCCAGGGAGCAGTACTTC; CDR3aa: CASSQFSSGSPREQYF
d_gene: .; v_gene: TRBV14; abundance: .; j_gene: TRBJ2-7; CDR3nt: TGTGCCAGCAGCCAAGAGCTCAGGACGAGCTCCTACGAGCAGTACTTC; CDR3aa: CASSQELRTSSYEQYF
d_gene: .; v_gene: TRBV25-1; abundance: .; j_gene: TRBJ2-2; CDR3nt: TGTGCCAGCAGCGTGTCCCGGGATTATACCGGGGAGCTGTTTTTT; CDR3aa: CASSVSRDYTGELFF
d_gene: .; v_gene: TRBV6-5; abundance: .; j_gene: TRBJ1-3; CDR3nt: TGTGCCAGCAAAAGACAGGCTGGGCCTGGAAACACCATATATTTT; CDR3aa: CASKRQAGPGNTIYF
d_gene: TRBD1; v_gene: TRBV19; abundance: .; j_gene: TRBJ1-2; CDR3nt: TGTGCCAGTAGTATTCTCTCTGGGACAGTACTTGGCTACACCTTC; CDR3aa: CASSILSGTVLGYTF
d_gene: .; v_gene: TRBV18; abundance: .; j_gene: TRBJ2-7; CDR3nt: TGTGCCAGCTCAGGACAGTCCTACGAGCAGTACTTC; CDR3aa: CASSGQSYEQYF
d_gene: .; v_gene: TRBV19; abundance: .; j_gene: TRBJ2-2; CDR3nt: TGTGCCAGTAGTATAAGCAGGAACACCGGGGAGCTGTTTTTT; CDR3aa: CASSISRNTGELFF
d_gene: TRBD2; v_gene: TRBV27; abundance: .; j_gene: TRBJ2-3; CDR3nt: TGTGCCGTCACAGCGGGAGGGTTCACAGATACGCAGTATTTT; CDR3aa: CAVTAGGFTDTQYF
d_gene: TRBD2; v_gene: TRBV7-2; abundance: .; j_gene: TRBJ2-7; CDR3nt: TGTGCCAGCAGCTTTAGCGGGGGTGCCTACGAGCAGTACTTC; CDR3aa: CASSFSGGAYEQYF
d_gene: TRBD1; v_gene: TRBV28; abundance: .; j_gene: TRBJ2-2; CDR3nt: TGTGCCAGCAGGGGTGGAACAGGGGGTACCGGGGAGCTGTTTTTT; CDR3aa: CASRGGTGGTGELFF
d_gene: .; v_gene: TRBV4-1; abundance: once; j_gene: TRBJ2-2; CDR3nt: TGCGCCAGTAGCCCCCTGGGGGGCGCGAACACCGGGGAGCTGTTTTTT; CDR3aa: CASSPLGGANTGELFF
d_gene: TRBD2; v_gene: TRBV25-1; abundance: .; j_gene: TRBJ2-7; CDR3nt: TGTGCCAGCAGCTCGTGGGCTAGCGGGAGTAAAGAGCAGTACTTC; CDR3aa: CASSSWASGSKEQYF
d_gene: .; v_gene: TRBV10-1; abundance: .; j_gene: TRBJ2-3; CDR3nt: TGCGCCAGCAGTTCCAGGGTTGGCACAGATACGCAGTATTTT; CDR3aa: CASSSRVGTDTQYF